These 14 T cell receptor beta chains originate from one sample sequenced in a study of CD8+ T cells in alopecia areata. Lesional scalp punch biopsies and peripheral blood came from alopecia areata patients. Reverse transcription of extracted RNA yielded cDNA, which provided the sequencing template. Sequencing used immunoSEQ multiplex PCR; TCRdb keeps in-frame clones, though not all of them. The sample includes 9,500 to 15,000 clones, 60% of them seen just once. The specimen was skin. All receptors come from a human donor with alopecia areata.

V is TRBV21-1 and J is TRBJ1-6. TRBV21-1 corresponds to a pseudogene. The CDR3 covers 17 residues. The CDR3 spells CASSKDVGGSYNSPLHF. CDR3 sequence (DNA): TGTGCCAGCAGCAAAGACGTCGGGGGCTCCTATAATTCACCCCTCCACTTT.

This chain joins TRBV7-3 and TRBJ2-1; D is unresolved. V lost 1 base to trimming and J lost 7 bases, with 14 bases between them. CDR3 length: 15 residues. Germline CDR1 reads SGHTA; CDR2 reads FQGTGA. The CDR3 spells CASSLSSGYTNEQFF. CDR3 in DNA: TGTGCCAGCAGCTTAAGCTCCGGGTACACAAATGAGCAGTTCTTC.

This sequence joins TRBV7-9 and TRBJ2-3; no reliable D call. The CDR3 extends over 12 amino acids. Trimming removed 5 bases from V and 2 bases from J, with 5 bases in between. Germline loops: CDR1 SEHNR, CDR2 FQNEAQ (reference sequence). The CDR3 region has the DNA TGTGCCAGCAGCGGGCTCACAGATACGCAGTATTTT. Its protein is CASSGLTDTQYF.

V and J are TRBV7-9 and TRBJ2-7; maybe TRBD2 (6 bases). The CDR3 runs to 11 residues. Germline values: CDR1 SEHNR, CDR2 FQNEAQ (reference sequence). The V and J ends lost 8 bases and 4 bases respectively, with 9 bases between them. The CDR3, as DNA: TGTGCCAGCGCGGACTATTACGAGCAGTACTTC. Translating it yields CASADYYEQYF.

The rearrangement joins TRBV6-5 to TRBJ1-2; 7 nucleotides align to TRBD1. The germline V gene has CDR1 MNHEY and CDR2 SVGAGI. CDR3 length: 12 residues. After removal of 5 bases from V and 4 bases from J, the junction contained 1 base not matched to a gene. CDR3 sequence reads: CASSRQGYGYTF. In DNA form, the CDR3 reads TGTGCCAGCAGTCGACAGGGCTATGGCTACACCTTC.

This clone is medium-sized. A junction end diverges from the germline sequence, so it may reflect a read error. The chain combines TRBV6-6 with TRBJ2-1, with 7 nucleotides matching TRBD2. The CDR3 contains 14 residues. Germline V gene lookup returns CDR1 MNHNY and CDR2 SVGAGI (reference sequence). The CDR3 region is CASSHSSGNNEQFF. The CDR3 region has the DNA TGTGCCAGCAGTCACTCTAGCGGTAACAATGAGCAGTTCTTC.

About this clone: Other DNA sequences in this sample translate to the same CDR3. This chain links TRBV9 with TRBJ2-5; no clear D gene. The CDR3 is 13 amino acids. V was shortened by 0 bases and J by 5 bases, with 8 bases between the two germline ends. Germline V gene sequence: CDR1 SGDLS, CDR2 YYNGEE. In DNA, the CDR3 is TGTGCCAGCAGCGTAGCTAGTGTCGAGACCCAGTACTTC. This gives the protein CASSVASVETQYF.

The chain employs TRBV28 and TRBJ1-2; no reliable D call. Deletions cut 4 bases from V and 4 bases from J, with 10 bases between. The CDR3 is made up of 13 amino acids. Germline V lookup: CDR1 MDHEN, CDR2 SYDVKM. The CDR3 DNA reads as TGTGCCAGCAGTTCCGCCCCTTCCTATGGCTACACCTTC. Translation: CASSSAPSYGYTF.

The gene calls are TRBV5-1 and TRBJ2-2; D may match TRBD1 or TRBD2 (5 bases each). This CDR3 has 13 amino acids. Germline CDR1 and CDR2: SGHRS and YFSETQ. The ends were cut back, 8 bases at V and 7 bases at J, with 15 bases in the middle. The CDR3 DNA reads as TGCGCCAGTACCGGGACGGAGGACGGGGAGCTGTTTTTT. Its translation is CASTGTEDGELFF.

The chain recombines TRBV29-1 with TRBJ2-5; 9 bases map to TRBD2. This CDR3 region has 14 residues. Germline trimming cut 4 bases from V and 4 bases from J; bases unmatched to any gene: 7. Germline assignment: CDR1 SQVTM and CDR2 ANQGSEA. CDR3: CSVVPAGGAETQYF. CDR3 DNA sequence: TGCAGCGTTGTACCAGCGGGAGGCGCAGAGACCCAGTACTTC.

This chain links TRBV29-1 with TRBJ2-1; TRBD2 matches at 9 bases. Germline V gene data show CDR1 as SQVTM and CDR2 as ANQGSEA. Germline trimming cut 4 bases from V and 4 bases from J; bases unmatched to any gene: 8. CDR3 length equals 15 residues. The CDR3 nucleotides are TGCAGCGTTGGAGCGAGACTAGCGGATTACAATGAGCAGTTCTTC. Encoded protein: CSVGARLADYNEQFF.

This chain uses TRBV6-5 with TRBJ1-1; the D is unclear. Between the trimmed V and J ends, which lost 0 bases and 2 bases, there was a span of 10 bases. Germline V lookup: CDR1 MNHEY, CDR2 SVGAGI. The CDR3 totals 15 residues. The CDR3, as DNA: TGTGCCAGCAGTTACTCGAACTTACAAAACACTGAAGCTTTCTTT. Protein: CASSYSNLQNTEAFF.

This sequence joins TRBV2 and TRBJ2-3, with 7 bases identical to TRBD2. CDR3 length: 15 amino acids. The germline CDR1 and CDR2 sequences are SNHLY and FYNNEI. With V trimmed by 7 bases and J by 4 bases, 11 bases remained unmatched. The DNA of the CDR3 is TGTGCCAGCATGTCAGTGGCTAGCGGAGCAGATACGCAGTATTTT. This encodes CASMSVASGADTQYF.

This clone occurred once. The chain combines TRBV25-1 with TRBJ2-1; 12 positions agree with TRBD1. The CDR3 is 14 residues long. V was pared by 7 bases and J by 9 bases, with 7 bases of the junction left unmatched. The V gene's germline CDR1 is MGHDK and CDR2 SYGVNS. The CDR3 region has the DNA TGTGCCAGCACCAGGGACAGGGGGCTAAGTGAGCAGTTCTTC. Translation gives CASTRDRGLSEQFF.